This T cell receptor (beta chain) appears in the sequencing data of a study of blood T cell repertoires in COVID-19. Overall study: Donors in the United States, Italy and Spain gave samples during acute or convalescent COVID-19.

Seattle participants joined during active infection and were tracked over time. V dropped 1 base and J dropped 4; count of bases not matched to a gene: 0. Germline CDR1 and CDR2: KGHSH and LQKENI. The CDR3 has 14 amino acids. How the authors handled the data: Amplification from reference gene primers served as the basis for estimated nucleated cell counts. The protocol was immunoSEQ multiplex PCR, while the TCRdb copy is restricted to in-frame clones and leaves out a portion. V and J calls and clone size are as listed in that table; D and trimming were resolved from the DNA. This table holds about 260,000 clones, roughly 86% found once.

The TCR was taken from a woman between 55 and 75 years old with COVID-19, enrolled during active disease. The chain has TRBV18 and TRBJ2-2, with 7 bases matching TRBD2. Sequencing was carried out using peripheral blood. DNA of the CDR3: TGTGCCAGCTCACCACTAGCGGGCACCGGGGAGCTGTTTTTT. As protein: CASSPLAGTGELFF.